This T cell receptor (beta chain) stems from a study of blood T cell repertoires in COVID-19. Looking at the study overall: Some COVID-19 samples were acute and others convalescent; all came from the United States, Italy and Spain. T cells, B-cell-depleted T cells, or PBMCs provided the cDNA or gDNA that served as material.

Germline-derived CDR1 and CDR2 are MDHEN and SYDVKM. Deletions cut 5 bases from V and 2 bases from J, with 10 bases between. The CDR3 is 14 residues long. Per the study methods: Amplification of reference gene primers provided the estimated nucleated cell counts. This table comes from immunoSEQ multiplex PCR, and its TCRdb copy is limited to in-frame clones, with some not included. V and J calls plus clone size are reproduced from that table; the DNA served to infer D and trimming. The table lists about 110,000 clones, about 83% of them singletons. The clonotype originates from a woman aged 70-85 years with acute or convalescent COVID-19. The genes are TRBV28 and TRBJ1-5, with TRBD1 as a possible D gene (5 bases). The sequenced sample consisted of peripheral blood. CDR3 in amino acids: CASSTSGRNQPQHF. The CDR3 DNA reads TGTGCCAGCAGTACGTCAGGGCGCAATCAGCCCCAGCATTTT.